The 24 T cell receptor beta chains listed next were all sequenced from one sample in a study of blood T cell repertoires in COVID-19. The protocol was immunoSEQ multiplex PCR, while the TCRdb copy is restricted to in-frame clones and leaves out a portion. Of 70,000 to 100,000 clones in the sample, roughly 75% were seen once. Material: peripheral blood. These receptor sequences come from a woman aged 45-65 years with acute or convalescent COVID-19.

The J gene is TRBJ2-7, the V gene TRBV19; maybe TRBD2 (5 bases). Germline values: CDR1 LNHDA, CDR2 SQIVND (reference sequence). This CDR3 is 14 amino acids long. The V end was cut by 5 bases, the J end by 3 bases, with 14 bases between. The CDR3 reads CASSRGRDGYEQYF. CDR3 DNA sequence: TGTGCCAGTAGTCGAGGACGGGATGGCTACGAGCAGTACTTC. The variable domain in full, with the rest retrieved from reference TRBV19 and TRBJ2-7, is DGGITQSPKYLFRKEGQNVTLSCEQNLNHDAMYWYRQDPGQGLRLIYYSQIVNDFQKGDIAEGYSVSREKKESFPLTVTSAQKNPTAFYLCASSRGRDGYEQYFGPGTRLTVT.

As regards this clone: Other DNA sequences in this sample translate to the same CDR3. This sequence joins TRBV28 and TRBJ1-2; D uncertain. CDR3 size: 14 residues. Trimming took 3 bases from V and 0 from J, leaving 8 bases between them. Germline V lookup: CDR1 MDHEN, CDR2 SYDVKM. The CDR3 protein is CASSFRLTNYGYTF. DNA for the CDR3: TGTGCCAGCAGTTTCCGGTTGACTAACTATGGCTACACCTTC.

The CDR3 here is CAISESPSGGDPYEQYF. As DNA, the CDR3 is TGTGCCATCAGTGAGTCGCCTAGCGGGGGGGATCCCTACGAGCAGTACTTC. The rearrangement joins TRBV10-3 to TRBJ2-7; 12 nucleotides match TRBD2. V trimming: 0 bases; J trimming: 2 bases; junction bases outside the gene matches: 5. CDR3 length equals 17 residues. Germline V CDR1 and CDR2: ENHRY, SYGVKD.

The chain employs TRBV6-5 and TRBJ2-3, with 7 bases that match TRBD1. After removal of 6 bases from V and 1 base from J, the junction contained 4 bases not matched to a gene. Germline values: CDR1 MNHEY, CDR2 SVGAGI. CDR3 length: 14 residues. In nucleotides, the CDR3 is TGTGCCAGCAGCGACAGGGCGGGCACAGATACGCAGTATTTT. Translation: CASSDRAGTDTQYF.

The rearrangement links TRBV11-2 to TRBJ1-1; D is ambiguous. The germline CDR1 and CDR2 sequences are SGHAT and FQNNGV. The CDR3 has 13 residues. V dropped 6 bases and J dropped 7 bases, with 15 bases sitting between them. The CDR3 reads CASRSGVGGEAFF. The DNA for the CDR3 is TGTGCCAGCAGGTCCGGGGTCGGCGGTGAAGCTTTCTTT.

The rearrangement links TRBV3-1 (or the pseudogene TRBV3-2) to TRBJ1-6; 10 bases map to TRBD1. Germline CDR1 and CDR2: LGHDT and YNNKEL (reference sequence). Trimming at V came to 0 bases and at J to 9 bases, leaving 11 bases not matched to a gene. The CDR3 has 18 amino acids. The CDR3 loop is CASSQELNRDRGSSPLHF. In DNA form, the CDR3 reads TGTGCCAGCAGCCAAGAACTAAACCGGGACAGGGGAAGTTCACCCCTCCACTTT.

Points on this clone: The identical CDR3 is also encoded by other nucleotide sequences in the sample. This chain links TRBV18 with TRBJ1-1, with TRBD1 identical over 7 bases. The V gene end was trimmed by 1 base and the J gene end by 4 bases; junction bases not matched to a gene: 0. Germline CDR1 KGHSH, CDR2 LQKENI. This CDR3 is built from 13 residues. The CDR3 spells CASSPRQGTEAFF. The CDR3 DNA sequence: TGTGCCAGCTCACCACGACAGGGCACTGAAGCTTTCTTT.

Points on this clone: A read error is possible here, since a much larger clone lies one base away. The chain links TRBV27 to TRBJ1-1, with TRBD1 matching 9 bases. The CDR3 sequence is 13 residues long. Germline lookup yields CDR1 MNHEY and CDR2 SMNVEV (reference sequence). CDR3 sequence reads: CASSHRGPTKAFF. The DNA of the CDR3 is TGTGCCAGCAGTCACAGGGGGCCCACTAAAGCTTTCTTT.

As DNA, the CDR3 is TGTGCCAGCAGCCCCCATACTAGCGGGGCTTACAATGAGCAGTTCTTC. This translates into CASSPHTSGAYNEQFF. The chain recombines TRBV9 with TRBJ2-1, with 10 bases aligning to TRBD2. The CDR3 consists of 16 residues. CDR1 and CDR2 from the germline V gene are SGDLS and YYNGEE. The ends lost 4 bases at V and 4 bases at J; junction bases unmatched: 8. Complete variable domain (other parts from reference TRBV9 and TRBJ2-1): DSGVTQTPKHLITATGQRVTLRCSPRSGDLSVYWYQQSLDQGLQFLIQYYNGEERAKGNILERFSAQQFPDLHSELNLSSLELGDSALYFCASSPHTSGAYNEQFFGPGTRLTVL.

This clone has only a few counts. The chain employs TRBV11-2 and TRBJ1-3, with D perhaps matching TRBD1 (6 bases). The CDR3 extends over 16 amino acids. The germline V gene encodes CDR1 SGHAT and CDR2 FQNNGV. V was shortened by 5 bases and J by 4 bases, with 18 bases between the two germline ends. The DNA for the CDR3 is TGTGCCAGCAGCCCTAGGACAGCCGCGACGGGAAACACCATATATTTT. This codes for CASSPRTAATGNTIYF.

The chain combines TRBV2 with TRBJ1-4; possibly TRBD1 for D (6 bases). The CDR3 runs 15 residues. Trimming left V 5 bases short and J 2 bases short, with 12 bases between. Germline CDR1 reads SNHLY; CDR2 reads FYNNEI. CDR3 in amino acids: CASSPSGVTNEKLFF. CDR3 DNA sequence: TGTGCCAGCAGTCCTTCAGGGGTCACTAATGAAAAACTGTTTTTT.

The chain links TRBV27 to TRBJ2-3; TRBD1 might be the D (7 bases). The germline V gene has CDR1 MNHEY and CDR2 SMNVEV (reference sequence). The ends were cut back, 4 bases at V and 6 bases at J, with 17 bases in the middle. The CDR3 is 15 residues long. The CDR3 nucleotides read TGTGCCAGCAGTTCGACAGGGAGGTCACACGATACGCAGTATTTT. This encodes CASSSTGRSHDTQYF.

V and J are TRBV4-1 and TRBJ2-5; D is unresolved. Germline loops: CDR1 MGHRA, CDR2 YSYEKL. The CDR3 runs to 13 residues. The germline V and J ends were trimmed by 4 bases and 2 bases, with 8 bases remaining between them. CDR3 in amino acids: CASSRDLQETQYF. The CDR3 region has the DNA TGCGCCAGCAGCCGCGACTTACAAGAGACCCAGTACTTC.

This chain uses TRBV10-3 with TRBJ1-6; 8 bases map to TRBD1. The CDR3 is 14 amino acids. V shed 5 bases, J shed 9 bases, and the junction held 6 bases outside the gene matches. From germline, CDR1 is ENHRY and CDR2 SYGVKD. The CDR3 DNA is TGTGCCATCAGTACCGGGACAGGTCCTTCACCCCTCCACTTT. Translated, it gives CAISTGTGPSPLHF.

The chain employs TRBV7-2 and TRBJ2-1; D gene ambiguous. This CDR3 region has 16 residues. V shed 1 base and J shed 5 bases, with 15 bases lying between them. CDR1 is SGHTA, CDR2 FQGNSA, per germline. The DNA for the CDR3 is TGTGCCAGCAGCTTAGGTTGGGCCAATACTCACAATGAGCAGTTCTTC. Its translation is CASSLGWANTHNEQFF.

V and J are TRBV4-1 and TRBJ2-3; D may be TRBD2 (6 bases). CDR1 and CDR2 from the germline V gene are MGHRA and YSYEKL. The CDR3 consists of 15 residues. V shed 1 base and J shed 3 bases, with 11 bases lying between them. The CDR3 coding sequence is TGCGCCAGCAGCCAAGGCGGGGAGATAACAGATACGCAGTATTTT. As protein: CASSQGGEITDTQYF.

The chain uses TRBV28 and TRBJ1-1, with 8 nucleotides matching TRBD1. Germline CDR1 MDHEN, CDR2 SYDVKM. Unmatched junction bases numbered 4, after V lost 3 bases and J lost 4 bases. The CDR3 has 14 amino acids. For the CDR3, the DNA is TGTGCCAGCAGTTTGCAGGGGGCGTTCACTGAAGCTTTCTTT. Its translation is CASSLQGAFTEAFF.

The chain couples TRBV5-5 to TRBJ2-2; D perhaps matches TRBD2 (6 bases). From germline, CDR1 is SGHKS and CDR2 YYEKEE (reference sequence). The CDR3 is 15 amino acids. The ends were cut back, 4 bases at V and 6 bases at J, with 16 bases in the middle. The CDR3 protein is CASSPPTRGPGELFF. In DNA, the CDR3 is TGTGCCAGCAGCCCTCCGACGCGGGGACCCGGGGAGCTGTTTTTT.

The CDR3 here is CASSTGTGGANYNEQFF. As DNA, the CDR3 is TGTGCCAGCAGCACCGGGACAGGGGGCGCAAATTACAATGAGCAGTTCTTC. The genes are TRBV5-4 and TRBJ2-1, with 12 bases aligning to TRBD1. This CDR3 region has 17 residues. In germline, CDR1 is SGHNT, CDR2 YYREEE (reference sequence). V dropped 4 bases and J dropped 4; count of bases not matched to a gene: 9.

This CDR3 reads CASSQDGDTQYF. CDR3 in DNA: TGTGCCAGCAGCCAAGACGGGGATACGCAGTATTTT. The chain links TRBV3-1 (or the pseudogene TRBV3-2) to TRBJ2-3; D is unresolved. The V gene's germline CDR1 is LGHDT and CDR2 YNNKEL (reference sequence). Trimming cost V 0 bases and J 6 bases, with 4 bases left between them. This CDR3 has 12 residues.

The chain uses TRBV28 and TRBJ2-2, with D perhaps TRBD2 (7 bases). The CDR3 runs 17 residues. Germline V gene sequence: CDR1 MDHEN, CDR2 SYDVKM. Deletions cut 5 bases from V and 1 base from J, with 17 bases between. The CDR3 DNA reads TGTGCCAGCAGTCCCCACTCGGGGGGCCTGAACACCGGGGAGCTGTTTTTT. It specifies CASSPHSGGLNTGELFF.

The chain joins TRBV19 to TRBJ2-1; TRBD2 matches at 8 bases. The CDR3 is 15 amino acids. Trimming took 5 bases from V and 6 from J; bases not matched to a gene: 9. CDR1 is LNHDA and CDR2 is SQIVND in the germline V gene (reference sequence). Here the CDR3 reads CASSPSIGGGNEQFF. The CDR3 nucleotides are TGTGCCAGTAGTCCGAGCATCGGGGGGGGCAATGAGCAGTTCTTC.

This clone came up a few times. The chain couples TRBV7-9 to TRBJ2-1; no clear D. The CDR3 has 12 amino acids. V lost 4 bases, J lost 3 bases, and 4 bases lay in between. From germline, CDR1 is SEHNR and CDR2 FQNEAQ (reference sequence). The CDR3: CASSSYYNEQFF. In nucleotides, the CDR3 is TGTGCCAGCAGCTCCTACTACAATGAGCAGTTCTTC.

J is TRBJ1-2 and V is TRBV19, with D hard to call. From germline, CDR1 is LNHDA and CDR2 SQIVND (reference sequence). The V end lost 0 bases, the J end lost 3 bases, and 5 bases lay between the germline ends. The CDR3 runs to 13 residues. CDR3 loop: CASSIEADYGYTF. As DNA, the CDR3 is TGTGCCAGTAGTATAGAAGCGGACTATGGCTACACCTTC. Filled out from reference TRBV19 and TRBJ1-2, the complete variable domain reads DGGITQSPKYLFRKEGQNVTLSCEQNLNHDAMYWYRQDPGQGLRLIYYSQIVNDFQKGDIAEGYSVSREKKESFPLTVTSAQKNPTAFYLCASSIEADYGYTFGSGTRLTVV.